This is a list of T cell receptor beta chains from one sample in a study of cytomegalovirus exposure and HLA in healthy donors. The repertoire was sequenced with immunoSEQ multiplex PCR; TCRdb's copy has only in-frame clones and lacks some. The data show around 130,000 clones, approximately 80% seen once. The specimen was PBMCs. These receptor sequences come from a male donor in good health and CMV-seronegative. Each CDR3 is given with its conserved first and last residue. Fields, in order: clone size, V gene, D gene, J gene, CDR3 DNA, CDR3 protein. The D gene is left open where the match is weak. A clone size is listed for some rows: how often the clone was seen (once, few, many), or a class if it is expanded.

-	TRBV5-8	TRBD1	TRBJ2-5	TGTGCCAGCAGCTTGCGGACAGGGAATTACCAAGAGACCCAGTACTTC	CASSLRTGNYQETQYF
-	TRBV7-2	-	TRBJ2-7	TGTGCCAGCAGCCTACGGGTATACTCCTACGAGCAGTACTTC	CASSLRVYSYEQYF
-	TRBV6-5	-	TRBJ1-1	TGTGCCAGCGGAATTGGGGGCTGGACTGAAGCTTTCTTT	CASGIGGWTEAFF
-	TRBV7-8	-	TRBJ2-7	TGTGCCAGCAGCTTACAATACGAGCAGTACTTC	CASSLQYEQYF
-	TRBV18	TRBD1	TRBJ2-7	TGTGCCAGCTCACTTACCGGGACAGGGGGCTGGTACGAGCAGTACTTC	CASSLTGTGGWYEQYF
-	TRBV28	TRBD1	TRBJ1-2	TGTGCCAGCAGTCCGCCCGGGACAGGCGACTATGGCTACACCTTC	CASSPPGTGDYGYTF
-	TRBV9	TRBD1	TRBJ2-7	TGTGCCAGCAGCCCATACACAGGACAGGGCGACTACGAGCAGTACTTC	CASSPYTGQGDYEQYF
once	TRBV6-6	TRBD1	TRBJ2-7	TGTGCCACCAACAACCACCGGGACAGGGGAGACGAGCAGTACTTC	CATNNHRDRGDEQYF
-	TRBV4-3	-	TRBJ1-1	TGCGCCAGCAGCCAAAATGTAGGAGGGATGATGACTGAAGCTTTCTTT	CASSQNVGGMMTEAFF
few	TRBV5-1	TRBD1	TRBJ2-1	TGCGCCAGCAGCTTACAGACAGGGCCGGGTGAGCAGTTCTTC	CASSLQTGPGEQFF
-	TRBV4-2	TRBD1	TRBJ2-7	TGTGCCAGCAGCCAAGAACTTTCCGGGACAGGGGATGAGCAGTACTTC	CASSQELSGTGDEQYF
-	TRBV2	-	TRBJ2-5	TGTGCCAGCAGTGAGCTGGGGGCGAGTCGGTTTGCAGAGACCCAGTACTTC	CASSELGASRFAETQYF
-	TRBV9	-	TRBJ2-3	TGTGCCAGCAGCGTAGGTAGTGGGGGACTAGATACGCAGTATTTT	CASSVGSGGLDTQYF
once	TRBV7-6	TRBD2	TRBJ2-3	TGTGCCAGCAGCTCCCCTAGCGGGAGGGCCCCAGATACGCAGTATTTT	CASSSPSGRAPDTQYF
-	TRBV5-1	TRBD1	TRBJ2-4	TGCGCCAGCAGTTCCGGACAGGGGGGAGCAAACATTCAGTACTTC	CASSSGQGGANIQYF
few	TRBV7-9	-	TRBJ2-7	TGTTCCAGCAGCCTTCTCCGCTACGAGCAGTACTTC	CSSSLLRYEQYF
-	TRBV6-1	TRBD2	TRBJ2-1	TGTGCCAGCAACCGGGACTACATGGATGAGCAGTTCTTC	CASNRDYMDEQFF
few	TRBV27	-	TRBJ2-5	TGTGCCAGCAGTCCGATTTGGGCAGGAGAGACCCAGTACTTC	CASSPIWAGETQYF
-	TRBV5-4	-	TRBJ2-5	TGTGCCAGCAGCTTGGGGACAACTGGACAAGAGACCCAGTACTTC	CASSLGTTGQETQYF
-	TRBV18	TRBD1	TRBJ2-3	TGTGCCAGCTCCAAACGACAGGGTACAGATACGCAGTATTTT	CASSKRQGTDTQYF
-	TRBV14	TRBD1	TRBJ1-6	TGTGCCAGCAGCCAAGTTGTGGGACAGGGCCACTCACCCCTCCACTTT	CASSQVVGQGHSPLHF
-	TRBV19	TRBD2	TRBJ2-1	TGTGCCAGTAGTATTAGACTAGCCGTGATCTCCTACAATGAGCAGTTCTTC	CASSIRLAVISYNEQFF
-	TRBV6-1	TRBD1	TRBJ1-1	TGTGCCAGCAGGACAGGGGGCAACACTGAAGCTTTCTTT	CASRTGGNTEAFF
-	TRBV6-5	TRBD1	TRBJ1-6	TGTGCCAGCAAGACAGGGGCCAATTCACCCCTCCACTTT	CASKTGANSPLHF
-	TRBV4-3	TRBD1	TRBJ1-2	TGCGCCAGCAGCCCAGGACAGGGGGCTAGGTATGGCTACACCTTC	CASSPGQGARYGYTF
-	TRBV21-1	-	TRBJ1-6	TGTGCCAGCAGCAAGGGGAGGGTCCCGTATAATTCACCCCTCCACTTT	CASSKGRVPYNSPLHF
-	TRBV4-1	TRBD1	TRBJ1-4	TGCGCCAGCAGCCGACCGGGACAGATTAATGAAAAACTGTTTTTT	CASSRPGQINEKLFF
-	TRBV4-2	TRBD1	TRBJ2-5	TGTGCCAGCAGCCCCACCACCTTCGGACAGGGGCAAGAGACCCAGTACTTC	CASSPTTFGQGQETQYF
-	TRBV9	TRBD1	TRBJ1-6	TGTGCCAGCAGCGTAGCTGCAACAGGGGGCGGTTCACCCCTCCACTTT	CASSVAATGGGSPLHF
-	TRBV19	TRBD1	TRBJ1-5	TGTGCCAGTAGTACTCCGACAGGGTTCAGTCAGCCCCAGCATTTT	CASSTPTGFSQPQHF
-	TRBV2	-	TRBJ2-1	TGTGCCATCCCGAAGGGGGGGGGAGACAATGAGCAGTTCTTC	CAIPKGGGDNEQFF
few	TRBV5-1	-	TRBJ2-3	TGCGCCAGCAGCTCAGCAATTGACAGTGCAGATACGCAGTATTTT	CASSSAIDSADTQYF
-	TRBV2	TRBD1	TRBJ2-7	TGTGCCAGCAATCAGGGGGGACAGGGGCCCGAGCAGTACTTC	CASNQGGQGPEQYF
-	TRBV6-1	TRBD1	TRBJ2-1	TGTGCCAGCAGAGCGCGCGGGACAGGGGATAATGAGCAGTTCTTC	CASRARGTGDNEQFF
few	TRBV19	TRBD1	TRBJ2-7	TGTGCCAGTAGTATCCTCAACAGGGGCTACGAGCAGTACTTC	CASSILNRGYEQYF
-	TRBV7-3	-	TRBJ1-6	TGTGCCAGCAGCATCGCGGGTTATAATTCACCCCTCCACTTT	CASSIAGYNSPLHF
-	TRBV27	-	TRBJ1-3	TGTGCCAGCAGTTTATCGGTACTTAGTGCTGGAAACACCATATATTTT	CASSLSVLSAGNTIYF
-	TRBV19	-	TRBJ2-7	TGTGCCAGTAGTATAGGTAGGGCGGGACAGAGTGCCCGTCAGTACTTC	CASSIGRAGQSARQYF
-	TRBV5-6	-	TRBJ2-4	TGTGCCAGCAGCTTGGGGCGAGTAACAGGGGGGGCGGACAGTCAGTACTTC	CASSLGRVTGGADSQYF
-	TRBV27	-	TRBJ2-3	TGTGCCAGCAGTTTATTGCTAGCTGAGGGCACAGATACGCAGTATTTT	CASSLLLAEGTDTQYF
-	TRBV13	-	TRBJ2-6	TGTGCCAGCAGCTTTGACAGCTCTGGGGCCAACGTCCTGACTTTC	CASSFDSSGANVLTF
-	TRBV11-3	-	TRBJ2-1	TGTGCCAGCAGCTTAGGGGTAGGGGGGGCCTACAATGAGCAGTTCTTC	CASSLGVGGAYNEQFF
-	TRBV28	TRBD1	TRBJ2-7	TGTGCCAGCAGTTTACCGGACAGGGGGCGCGAGCAGTACTTC	CASSLPDRGREQYF
-	TRBV9	-	TRBJ2-1	TGTGCCAGCAGCGCCGAATACAGGTCTTTTAATGAGCAGTTCTTC	CASSAEYRSFNEQFF
-	TRBV11-2	-	TRBJ2-1	TGTGCCAGCAGCTTTGGGCTCAATGAGCAGTTCTTC	CASSFGLNEQFF
-	TRBV4-2	-	TRBJ2-1	TGTGCCAGCAGCCGACACCGGGACACCTACAATGAGCAGTTCTTC	CASSRHRDTYNEQFF
-	TRBV5-4	TRBD1	TRBJ2-1	TGTGCCAGCAGCTCCCCCGGGACAGGATCTTCCAATGAGCAGTTCTTC	CASSSPGTGSSNEQFF
-	TRBV7-2	-	TRBJ2-2	TGTGCCAGCAGCTTCTCTGGCTCGAACACCGGGGAGCTGTTTTTT	CASSFSGSNTGELFF
-	TRBV6-6	TRBD1	TRBJ1-5	TGTGCCAGCAGATCTCGGACAGGGTATAATCAGCCCCAGCATTTT	CASRSRTGYNQPQHF
once	TRBV14	-	TRBJ2-1	TGTGCCAGCAGCCATATAGACCTAGGGAGTTACAATGAGCAGTTCTTC	CASSHIDLGSYNEQFF
-	TRBV18	-	TRBJ1-3	TGTGCCAGCTCACCACGAACAGCGGGCGCGTTCGGAAACACCATATATTTT	CASSPRTAGAFGNTIYF
once	TRBV11-3	TRBD1	TRBJ2-6	TGTGCCAGCAGCTTCGGACAGGGATCCTCTGGGGCCAACGTCCTGACTTTC	CASSFGQGSSGANVLTF
-	TRBV7-6	-	TRBJ1-1	TGTGCCAGCAGCTTAGTGGGTCCACAAGGGGGGGGCACTGAAGCTTTCTTT	CASSLVGPQGGGTEAFF
-	TRBV6-5	-	TRBJ2-7	TGTGCCAGCATCCAAGTGGGGGGTGCCTCCTACGAGCAGTACTTC	CASIQVGGASYEQYF
-	TRBV30	TRBD2	TRBJ2-7	TGTGCCTGGAGTGGAAAAGGACTAGGGAACTTCTACGAGCAGTACTTC	CAWSGKGLGNFYEQYF
-	TRBV5-1	-	TRBJ2-7	TGCGCCAGCAGCAAAGACCCTTCCCTAGCACAGGGCCTAGACGAGCAGTACTTC	CASSKDPSLAQGLDEQYF
-	TRBV9	TRBD2	TRBJ2-1	TGTGCCAGCAGCTTCGCCGGGGGGGGAGGTTACAATGAGCAGTTCTTC	CASSFAGGGGYNEQFF
-	TRBV27	TRBD1	TRBJ2-2	TGTGCCAGCAGCTCGGTTGGTGTCCGCCGACAGGGTAGATCCGGGGAGCTGTTTTTT	CASSSVGVRRQGRSGELFF
-	TRBV2	-	TRBJ1-2	TGTGCCAGCAGTGGACAGGTTGGCTACACCTTC	CASSGQVGYTF
-	TRBV9	TRBD2	TRBJ2-3	TGTGCCAGCAGCGTAGTAGGTAGCGGGGGAACAGATACGCAGTATTTT	CASSVVGSGGTDTQYF